The clone carrying this TCR beta chain appeared a few times. What it binds is unknown. The entry originates in a study of blood T cells in healthy people across ages. Study outcomes and limitations: Per million T cells, TCR beta diversity dropped roughly linearly as age increased. A greater number of naive CD4+ cells and higher diversity distinguished long-lived donors from aged donors.

V gave up 3 bases and J gave up 8 bases, with 11 bases separating them. The CDR3 totals 12 residues. Germline V gene data show CDR1 as SGDLS and CDR2 as YYNGEE. Next came a second PCR, run for about 7 to 12 cycles, which used a sample-barcoded 5' primer along with a J-beta primer mix. Each CDR3 protein is one row after TCRdb ran MiXCR on the 5' RACE reads. The sample consists of about 810,000 distinct CDR3 sequences, approximately 35% of them appearing once. The gene calls are TRBV9 and TRBJ1-2; no clear D gene. Sequencing was performed on blood. This receptor was obtained from a man aged 18 to 35 in good health. DNA for the CDR3: TGTGCCAGCAGCGACTCAAGGATGGGCTACACCTTC. It yields the protein CASSDSRMGYTF.